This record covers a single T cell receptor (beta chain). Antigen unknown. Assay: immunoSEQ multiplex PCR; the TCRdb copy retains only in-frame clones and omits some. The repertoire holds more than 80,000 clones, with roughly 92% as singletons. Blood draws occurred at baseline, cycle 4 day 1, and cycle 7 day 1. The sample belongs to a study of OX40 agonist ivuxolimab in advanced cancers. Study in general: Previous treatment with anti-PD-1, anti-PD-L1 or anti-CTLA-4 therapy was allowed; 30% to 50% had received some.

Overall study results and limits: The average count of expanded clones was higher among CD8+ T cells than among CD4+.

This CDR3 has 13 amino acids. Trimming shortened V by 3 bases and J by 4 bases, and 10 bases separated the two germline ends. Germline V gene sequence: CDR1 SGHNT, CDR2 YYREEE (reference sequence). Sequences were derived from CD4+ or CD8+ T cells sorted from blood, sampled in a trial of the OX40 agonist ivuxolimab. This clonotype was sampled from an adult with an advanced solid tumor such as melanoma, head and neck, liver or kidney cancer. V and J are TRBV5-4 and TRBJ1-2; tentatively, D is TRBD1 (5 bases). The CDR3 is CASSSQGFYGYTF. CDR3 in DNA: TGTGCCAGCAGCTCCCAGGGATTCTATGGCTACACCTTC.